This T cell receptor beta chain was observed in a study of T cell responses to AZD1222 COVID-19 vaccine. In regard to this clone: Its antigen is not known.

The assay was immunoSEQ multiplex PCR, and TCRdb's table has in-frame clones only and misses some. The top ten clones hold over 4.5% of a sample with approximately 82,000 clones, 85% to 95% of them seen once. Study observations and caveats: The study sampled repertoires only after the peak T cell response.

The CDR3 totals 13 residues. The V gene lost 0 bases and the J gene lost 2 bases, with 6 bases spanning the gap. Per the germline V gene, CDR1 is SGHKS and CDR2 is YYEKEE (reference sequence). This chain links TRBV5-5 with TRBJ2-7; no clear D gene. Source: peripheral blood, taken on day 0 of AZD1222 vaccination. The clonotype comes from an adult in good health. CDR3 amino acids: CASSLVAAYEQYF. The CDR3 DNA follows: TGTGCCAGCAGCTTGGTGGCAGCCTACGAGCAGTACTTC.